The clone carrying this T cell receptor beta chain was observed many times. Antigen: not known. The record originates from a study of breast tumors, draining lymph nodes, adjacent tissues. Whole-study findings and limits: Compared with lymph nodes, tumors were less diverse; compared with nontumor tissue, more. Data only fit, rather than demonstrated, lymph node origin of most tumor T cells. Tumor and nontumor repertoires were significantly more similar in luminal-like than in basal-like breast cancer.

TCRdb re-called the multiplex PCR reads with MiXCR, one entry per CDR3 protein. The repertoire holds tens of thousands of distinct CDR3 sequences, with about 40% as singletons. The sequence was collected from a female donor with breast cancer. Some clones in this sample may be carry-over from other donors' samples. What was sequenced was breast tumor tissue.

CDR3 coding DNA: TGTGCCAGCGCCCCGGCCCTGACGAAAAAACTGTTTTTT. Its translation: CASAPALTKKLFF. The chain joins TRBV27 to TRBJ1-4; D gene ambiguous. Per the germline V gene, CDR1 is MNHEY and CDR2 is SMNVEV (reference sequence). Trimming cost V 8 bases and J 9 bases, with 16 bases left between them. This CDR3 is 13 amino acids long.